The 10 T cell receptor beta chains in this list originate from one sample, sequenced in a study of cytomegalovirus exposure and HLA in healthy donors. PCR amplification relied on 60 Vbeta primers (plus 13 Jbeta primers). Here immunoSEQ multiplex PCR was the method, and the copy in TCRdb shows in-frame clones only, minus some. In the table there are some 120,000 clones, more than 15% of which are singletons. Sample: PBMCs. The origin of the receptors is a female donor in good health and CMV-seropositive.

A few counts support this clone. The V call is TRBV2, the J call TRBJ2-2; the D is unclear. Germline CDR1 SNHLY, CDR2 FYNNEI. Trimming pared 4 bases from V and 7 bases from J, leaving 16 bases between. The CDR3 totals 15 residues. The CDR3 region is CASSGTVGGIGELFF. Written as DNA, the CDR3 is TGTGCCAGCAGTGGTACTGTTGGCGGCATCGGGGAGCTGTTTTTT.

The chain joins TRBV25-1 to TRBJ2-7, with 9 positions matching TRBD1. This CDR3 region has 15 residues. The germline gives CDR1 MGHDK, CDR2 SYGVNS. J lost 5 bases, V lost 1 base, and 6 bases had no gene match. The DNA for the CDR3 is TGTGCCAGCAGTGAATCTGGGACAGGGCACCACGAGCAGTACTTC. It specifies CASSESGTGHHEQYF.

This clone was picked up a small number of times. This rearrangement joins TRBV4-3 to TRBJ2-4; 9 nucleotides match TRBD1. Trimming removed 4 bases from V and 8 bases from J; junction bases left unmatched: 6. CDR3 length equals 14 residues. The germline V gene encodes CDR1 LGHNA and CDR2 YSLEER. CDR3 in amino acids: CASSPEGDRDIQYF. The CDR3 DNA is TGCGCCAGCAGCCCCGAAGGGGACAGGGACATTCAGTACTTC.

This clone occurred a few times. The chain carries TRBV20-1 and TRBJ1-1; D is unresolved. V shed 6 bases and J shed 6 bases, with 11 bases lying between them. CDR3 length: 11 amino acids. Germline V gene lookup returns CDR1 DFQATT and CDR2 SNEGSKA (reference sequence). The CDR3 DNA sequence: TGCAGTGCCCCTTCGTCCTCTGAAGCTTTCTTT. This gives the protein CSAPSSSEAFF.

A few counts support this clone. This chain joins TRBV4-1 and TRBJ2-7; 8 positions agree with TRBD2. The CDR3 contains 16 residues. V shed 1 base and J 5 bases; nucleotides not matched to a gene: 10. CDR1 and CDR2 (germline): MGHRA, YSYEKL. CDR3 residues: CASSQGSAGGPHEQYF. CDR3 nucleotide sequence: TGCGCCAGCAGCCAAGGGTCGGCGGGGGGCCCCCACGAGCAGTACTTC.

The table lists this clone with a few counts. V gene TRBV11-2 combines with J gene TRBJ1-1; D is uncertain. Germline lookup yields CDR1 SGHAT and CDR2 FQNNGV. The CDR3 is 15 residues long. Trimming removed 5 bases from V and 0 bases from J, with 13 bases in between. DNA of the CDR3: TGTGCCAGCAGCGTATCTGGGCTTATGAACACTGAAGCTTTCTTT. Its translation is CASSVSGLMNTEAFF.

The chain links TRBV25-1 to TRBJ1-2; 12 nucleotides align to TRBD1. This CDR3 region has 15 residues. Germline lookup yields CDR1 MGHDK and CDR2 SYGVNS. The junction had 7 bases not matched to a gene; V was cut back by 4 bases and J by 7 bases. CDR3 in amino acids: CASSGPGQGAGGYTF. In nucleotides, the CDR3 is TGTGCCAGCAGTGGACCGGGACAGGGGGCGGGTGGCTACACCTTC.

The CDR3 nucleotides read TGTGCCAGCAGTTCGACAGGGTGGGACAATGAGCAGTTCTTC. Its protein product is CASSSTGWDNEQFF. V and J are TRBV28 and TRBJ2-1, with 7 nucleotides matching TRBD1. This CDR3 is built from 14 residues. The V segment lost 4 bases and the J segment 5 bases; nucleotides outside the gene matches: 5. Germline V lookup: CDR1 MDHEN, CDR2 SYDVKM.

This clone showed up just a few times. The CDR3 nucleotides are TGTGCCAGCAGCATCACTCCTAGGACCGGGGAGCTGTTTTTT. Protein sequence: CASSITPRTGELFF. This chain connects TRBV7-2 to TRBJ2-2, with D unclear. Trimming took 5 bases from V and 5 from J, leaving 12 bases between them. This CDR3 comprises 14 residues. CDR1 SGHTA and CDR2 FQGNSA come from the germline V gene.

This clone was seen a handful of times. The CDR3 region is CASSQQGSLYNEQFF. The CDR3 nucleotides are TGTGCCAGCAGCCAGCAGGGAAGTCTCTACAATGAGCAGTTCTTC. The chain carries TRBV7-9 and TRBJ2-1; D perhaps matches TRBD1 (5 bases). The CDR3 runs to 15 residues. V lost 5 bases and J 3 bases, leaving 14 bases between the germline ends. Germline-derived CDR1 and CDR2 are SEHNR and FQNEAQ (reference sequence).